The clone carrying this TCR beta chain has a count of ten or more. Its antigen is not identified. Time point indicated: persistent/refractory GD, antithyroid drugs over 5 years with positive TRAb. After RNA was extracted from PBMCs, the TCR library was made from it. This CDR3 spans 15 amino acids. V shed 2 bases, J shed 4 bases, and the junction held 7 bases outside the gene matches. In germline, CDR1 is MNHNS, CDR2 SASEGT. This specimen comes from a study of regulatory T cells in long-lasting Graves disease. Findings and limits, study-wide: The TCR repertoire of persistent Graves' patients was less diverse than that of newly diagnosed ones.

Arm-PCR with iRepertoire HTBI primers amplified the CDR3 regions for these TCR beta libraries. TCRdb ran MiXCR on the multiplex PCR reads and lists one entry per CDR3 protein. The sample carries hundreds of thousands of distinct CDR3 sequences, 20% to 25% recorded once. The sequence came from a female donor with Graves disease. The chain links TRBV6-1 to TRBJ2-7; 8 nucleotides agree with TRBD1. Specimen: peripheral blood mononuclear cells (PBMCs), collected when the disease was refractory, from a patient treated with antithyroid drugs. For the CDR3, the DNA is TGTGCCAGCAGTGAACCCCCCGACAGGGGTTACGAGCAGTACTTC. Protein: CASSEPPDRGYEQYF.